This T cell receptor beta chain was captured by sequencing in a study of shared clonotypes between healthy human individuals. Cells designated naive CD8 were CD45RO-negative and were positively selected for CCR7, with terminally differentiated effector memory CD45RA+ cells excluded. With respect to this clone: The antigen is unknown. Distinct nucleotide sequences in the sample also encode this CDR3.

Per the original data handling: Junction-only sequences produced by ImmunoSEQ had no quality scores, so filtering differed. Clones were sequenced by immunoSEQ multiplex PCR, and TCRdb holds only the in-frame ones, with some missing. The V and J calls and clone size are taken from that table; D and trimming were inferred from the DNA. The data show a few million clones, with 93% seen just once and less than 2% held by the top ten. Germline V CDR1 and CDR2: SGHTA, FQGNSA. Between the trimmed V and J ends, which lost 6 bases and 1 base, there was a span of 10 bases. There are 14 residues in the CDR3. Whole-study results and caveats: With several donors compared, approximately 5% of naive CD4 clonotypes were shared. Sample collection involved blood only; tissue repertoires are likely different.

The chain links TRBV7-2 to TRBJ1-5, with D perhaps TRBD1 (6 bases). This sequence was found in a man between 18 and 35 years old in good health. Some clones in this sample may be carry-over from other donors' samples. Sequences were obtained from naive CD8+ T cells from PBMCs. The CDR3 sequence: CASSPTGSNQPQHF. Written as DNA, the CDR3 is TGTGCCAGCAGTCCTACAGGGAGCAATCAGCCCCAGCATTTT.